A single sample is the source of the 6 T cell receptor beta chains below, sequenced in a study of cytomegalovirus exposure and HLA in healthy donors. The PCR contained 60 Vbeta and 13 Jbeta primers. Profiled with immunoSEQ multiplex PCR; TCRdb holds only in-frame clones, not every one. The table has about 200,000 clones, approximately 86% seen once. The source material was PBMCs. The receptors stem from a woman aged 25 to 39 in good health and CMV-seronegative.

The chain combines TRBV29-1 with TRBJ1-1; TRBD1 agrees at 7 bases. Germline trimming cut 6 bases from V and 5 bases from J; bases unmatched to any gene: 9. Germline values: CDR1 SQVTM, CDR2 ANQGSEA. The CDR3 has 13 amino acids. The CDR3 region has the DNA TGCAGCGTGGTAGACAGGGTGGGGACTGAAGCTTTCTTT. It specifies CSVVDRVGTEAFF.

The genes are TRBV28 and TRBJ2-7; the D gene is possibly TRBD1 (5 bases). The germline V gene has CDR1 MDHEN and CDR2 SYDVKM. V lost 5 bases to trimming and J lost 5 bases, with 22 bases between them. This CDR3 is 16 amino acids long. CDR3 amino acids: CASSTVTARGVDEQYF. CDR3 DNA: TGTGCCAGCAGTACCGTGACAGCCCGTGGAGTCGACGAGCAGTACTTC.

For the CDR3, the DNA is TGTGCCAGCAGTGATAACTTGTTAATTAGAGGCCAGCCCCAGCATTTT. Its protein product is CASSDNLLIRGQPQHF. The V and J genes are TRBV6-1 and TRBJ1-5; no reliable D call. Germline V lookup: CDR1 MNHNS, CDR2 SASEGT. V gave up 3 bases and J gave up 7 bases, with 19 bases separating them. CDR3 length: 16 amino acids.

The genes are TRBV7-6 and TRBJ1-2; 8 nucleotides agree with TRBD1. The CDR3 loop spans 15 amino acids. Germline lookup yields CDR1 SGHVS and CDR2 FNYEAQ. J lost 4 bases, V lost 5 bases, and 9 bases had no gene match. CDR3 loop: CASSPGTGASYGYTF. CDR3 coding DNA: TGTGCCAGCAGCCCCGGGACAGGAGCATCCTATGGCTACACCTTC.

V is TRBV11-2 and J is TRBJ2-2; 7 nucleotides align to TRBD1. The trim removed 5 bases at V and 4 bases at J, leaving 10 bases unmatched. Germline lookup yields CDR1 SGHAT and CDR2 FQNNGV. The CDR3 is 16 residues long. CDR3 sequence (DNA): TGTGCCAGCAGCCTAGTCACAGGGGCGGGCACCGGGGAGCTGTTTTTT. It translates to CASSLVTGAGTGELFF.

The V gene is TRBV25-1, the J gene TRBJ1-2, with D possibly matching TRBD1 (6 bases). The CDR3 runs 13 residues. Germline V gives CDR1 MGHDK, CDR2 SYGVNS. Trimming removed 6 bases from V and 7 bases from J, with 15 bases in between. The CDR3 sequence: CASRGGDFSGYTF. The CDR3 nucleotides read TGTGCCAGCAGAGGGGGGGACTTCTCTGGCTACACCTTC.